A selection of T cell receptor beta chains follows, all from one sample in a study of T-cell memory formation after mild COVID-19. MiXCR was run by TCRdb on the 5' RACE reads, yielding one entry per CDR3 protein. The sample lists about half a million distinct CDR3 sequences; 15% to 20% were seen once. The source material was PBMCs or a T cell subset sorted from them (not recorded which). These receptors were taken from an adult woman who had mild COVID-19 (a few samples of this study predate the infection). Cell type and time point are not known. Each CDR3 is given with its conserved first and last residue.

v_gene	j_gene	CDR3aa
TRBV27	TRBJ2-5	CASSFRDSGETQYF
TRBV9	TRBJ2-3	CASSPTTGALSQYF
TRBV30	TRBJ1-2	CAWTRKEGYTF
TRBV5-4	TRBJ2-7	CASSLVGASYEQYF
TRBV18	TRBJ1-2	CASSHRDNYGYTF
TRBV18	TRBJ2-3	CASSSTGGGTDTQYF
TRBV29-1	TRBJ2-2	CSVALVVRGLWTGELFF
TRBV18	TRBJ2-3	CASSPQTSGSGNTQYF
TRBV4-2	TRBJ2-3	CASSLTSGGTDTQYF
TRBV6-5	TRBJ1-6	CASSNPQGKGINSPLHF
TRBV5-1	TRBJ1-1	CASSDQGTGAFF
TRBV12-3/TRBV12-4	TRBJ2-1	CASSLLGLGYNEQFF
TRBV20-1	TRBJ2-1	CSARAVNEQFF
TRBV29-1	TRBJ2-1	CSVRIHNEQFF
TRBV10-3	TRBJ2-7	CAISEPLAGTSYEQYF
TRBV6-2/TRBV6-3	TRBJ2-3	CASSYPPGGITDTQYF
TRBV11-1	TRBJ2-4	CASSPGGINSKNIQYF
TRBV3-1	TRBJ2-1	CASSLRGGPSANEQFF
TRBV24-1	TRBJ2-6	CATSERDRAGGANVLTF
TRBV7-9	TRBJ1-1	CASSRQGGNTEAFF
TRBV9	TRBJ1-5	CASSLQSNQPQHF
TRBV7-3	TRBJ2-7	CASSSRTSDYEQYF
TRBV5-5	TRBJ2-2	CASSWRQDNTGELFF
TRBV5-1	TRBJ2-1	CASSSGTSGNLNEQFF
TRBV7-8	TRBJ1-2	CASSLVVGSDGYTF
TRBV3-1	TRBJ1-3	CASTQTERISGNTIYF
TRBV5-1	TRBJ2-2	CASSLEGGRNTGELFF
TRBV4-2	TRBJ2-7	CASGLADSSYEQYF
TRBV7-6	TRBJ2-3	CASSLMAGGSTDTQYF
TRBV3-1	TRBJ2-6	CASSQMANVLTF
TRBV4-1	TRBJ2-7	CASSNKGWNEQYF
TRBV11-2	TRBJ1-1	CASSFGTGRNTEAFF
TRBV2	TRBJ1-6	CASRGGRGNSPLHF
TRBV29-1	TRBJ1-1	CSVEPRGATEAFF
TRBV2	TRBJ1-5	CASSGPPFNNQPQHF
TRBV25-1	TRBJ2-1	CASSGPGLAGGPRYNEQFF
TRBV24-1	TRBJ1-1	CATSETGQSEAFF
TRBV20-1	TRBJ2-7	CSATGQGLPYEQYF
TRBV7-8	TRBJ2-5	CASSTRRGRQTQYF
TRBV20-1	TRBJ2-3	CSARDPQRDTDTQYF
TRBV20-1	TRBJ1-2	CSATGTGEVYGYTF
TRBV19	TRBJ2-1	CATALGGGNYNEQFF
TRBV20-1	TRBJ2-1	CSARDPTRDNEQFF
TRBV20-1	TRBJ2-1	CSAAEWTDHYNEQFF
TRBV5-6	TRBJ2-7	CASSLPRRDRAHEQYF
TRBV11-1	TRBJ1-6	CASSSRQGSGSPLHF
TRBV6-6	TRBJ1-1	CASSYSVSEAFF
TRBV4-3	TRBJ2-3	CASSQDPRQGTDTQYF
TRBV11-2	TRBJ2-7	CASSLTGDFYEQYF
TRBV11-1	TRBJ1-1	CASSLEPGQVTEAFF